A selection of T cell receptor beta chains follows, all from one sample in a study of T cell responses to AZD1222 COVID-19 vaccine. Sequencing was performed with immunoSEQ multiplex PCR; in TCRdb, only in-frame clones are kept and a portion is missing. The table includes tens of thousands of clones, 90% detected once. This specimen consisted of peripheral blood, obtained 28 days after the second AZD1222 dose. The source is an adult who received the AZD1222 COVID-19 vaccine. The CDR3 runs from the conserved cysteine through the conserved F or W.

TRBJ1-2,TRBV5-1,CASSFGQGGNGYTF
TRBJ2-3,TRBV21-1,CASQRLRGAHTDTQYF
TRBJ1-2,TRBV2,CASSEDGAGYGYTF
TRBJ1-2,TRBV7-9,CASSLDTEAGTGYTF
TRBJ1-2,TRBV3-1/TRBV3-2,CASSQVRDYGYTF
TRBJ1-5,TRBV6-1,CASSERGTGFNQPQHF
TRBJ1-3,TRBV18,CASQTSSGNTIYF
TRBJ2-7,TRBV4-3,CASSSRTGTGEQYF
TRBJ2-2,TRBV7-8,CASSLGTLNTGELFF
TRBJ1-5,TRBV28,CASSLGQGASNQPQHF
TRBJ2-3,TRBV13,CASRATSSDTQYF
TRBJ2-5,TRBV7-2,CASSSGGRETQYF
TRBJ1-1,TRBV28,CASSPTGDLNTEAFF
TRBJ2-7,TRBV7-2,CASSLGIRQYF
TRBJ1-2,TRBV19,CASSPPGQGGNGYTF
TRBJ2-1,TRBV10-3,CAIRYGTNDNEQFF
TRBJ1-4,TRBV5-6,CASSGYSGEKLFF
TRBJ2-1,TRBV10-2,CASSESGGGNEQFF
TRBJ1-5,TRBV28,CASSSPEGNYQPQHF
TRBJ1-6,TRBV11-3,CASSRALNSPLHF
TRBJ1-1,TRBV19,CASSSPRQGYTEAFF
TRBJ2-7,TRBV3-1/TRBV3-2,CASSQVGPPRVQLHF
TRBJ1-4,TRBV2,CASSEDQGFNEKLFF
TRBJ2-4,TRBV27,CASSPRTVIIGKNIQYF
TRBJ2-3,TRBV4-3,CASSQDWDTTDTQYF
TRBJ1-2,TRBV6-5,CASSYSGTGVYGYTF
TRBJ2-1,TRBV19,CASRDRGHYEQFF
TRBJ1-6,TRBV5-6,CASSADRGLYNSPLHF
TRBJ1-4,TRBV2,CASGAAKEKLFF
TRBJ2-1,TRBV28,CASSLRRGGYNEQFF
TRBJ1-2,TRBV29-1,CSVGQGTNYGYTF
TRBJ2-3,TRBV28,CASSLQGASSTDTQYF
TRBJ1-2,TRBV7-9,CASSTGYGYTF
TRBJ1-2,TRBV19,CASSITGTGGYTF
TRBJ2-1,TRBV10-1,CASSGPGTGGYNEQFF
TRBJ1-3,TRBV9,CASSPDSGNTIYF
TRBJ2-3,TRBV9,CASSVGPGQRADTQYF
TRBJ1-2,TRBV27,CASSLRDSLYLTF
TRBJ1-3,TRBV9,CASSVETAGNTIYF
TRBJ1-5,TRBV27,CASSFGQGWPLQHF
TRBJ2-7,TRBV11-2,CASSLDRFRDQQYF
TRBJ1-1,TRBV4-1,CASSRRERNTEAFF
TRBJ2-7,TRBV6-5,CASRGLGDEQYF
TRBJ1-1,TRBV4-3,CASSDPALGTEAFF
TRBJ1-1,TRBV20-1,CSASQGRMNTEAFF
TRBJ2-1,TRBV5-4,CASSLTVNSYNEQFF
TRBJ2-1,TRBV4-1,CASNPVERGGVGNNEQFF
TRBJ2-2,TRBV18,CASSPRTGDGELFF
TRBJ2-3,TRBV6-5,CASSYSGQGPDTQYF
TRBJ2-3,TRBV6-4,CASSELAGGRTDTQYF
TRBJ2-1,TRBV6-5,CASSSFRGDEQFF
TRBJ2-2,TRBV10-3,CAISDRGNAGELFF
TRBJ2-7,TRBV7-2,CASSLQRGGMYEQYF
TRBJ1-5,TRBV7-8,CASRKGNSNQPQHF
TRBJ1-2,TRBV28,CASSPTGAYGYTF
TRBJ1-1,TRBV30,CAWSDRGFGTEAFF
TRBJ1-2,TRBV29-1,CSVGGGVSGYTF
TRBJ2-1,TRBV2,CASSETLAGELDNEQFF
TRBJ1-1,TRBV19,CASSRQGSTEAFF
TRBJ2-5,TRBV18,CASSREVDQETQYF